The next 6 T cell receptor beta chains were all read from a single sample in a study of cytomegalovirus exposure and HLA in healthy donors. The PCR contained 60 Vbeta and 13 Jbeta primers. Using immunoSEQ multiplex PCR, the repertoire was profiled, and TCRdb retains in-frame clones only, with some absent. Counted here are about 120,000 clones, approximately 70% occurring once; the ten biggest clones make up roughly 9.7%. The sample was PBMCs. The receptors stem from a woman in her thirties or forties in good health and CMV-seropositive.

The chain recombines TRBV7-2 with TRBJ2-7; TRBD2 aligns across 12 bases. This CDR3 has 16 residues. V gave up 4 bases and J gave up 3 bases; unmatched junction bases: 7. In germline, CDR1 is SGHTA, CDR2 FQGNSA. CDR3 DNA sequence: TGTGCCAGCAGCTCAGGCAGGACTAGCGGGAACTACGAGCAGTACTTC. Its protein is CASSSGRTSGNYEQYF.

This clone showed up just a few times. The V call is TRBV2, the J call TRBJ1-3, with TRBD1 matching 8 bases. Germline V CDR1 and CDR2: SNHLY, FYNNEI. Germline trimming cut 6 bases from V and 4 bases from J; bases unmatched to any gene: 8. The CDR3 has 15 amino acids. The CDR3 nucleotides are TGTGCCAGCAGGGGACAGGCTTCGCGGGGAAACACCATATATTTT. Residues: CASRGQASRGNTIYF.

This sequence joins TRBV6-6 and TRBJ2-1; TRBD2 matches at 7 bases. J gave up 5 bases and V 4 bases, and 5 bases lay outside the gene matches. Germline-derived CDR1 and CDR2 are MNHNY and SVGAGI (reference sequence). CDR3 size: 14 residues. This CDR3 is CASSWRELNNEQFF. The CDR3 DNA reads TGTGCCAGCAGTTGGCGGGAGCTCAACAATGAGCAGTTCTTC.

This clone turned up a few times. The V gene is TRBV5-4, the J gene TRBJ2-7; 12 positions match TRBD2. Germline V CDR1 and CDR2: SGHNT, YYREEE (reference sequence). The V segment lost 5 bases and the J segment 2 bases; nucleotides outside the gene matches: 14. The CDR3 spans 18 residues. CDR3 nucleotides: TGTGCCAGCAGTTTTCCTGCGGGACTAGCGGGCGCCCCCTACGAGCAGTACTTC. Protein: CASSFPAGLAGAPYEQYF. Supplemented by reference TRBV5-4 and TRBJ2-7, the full variable domain reads ETGVTQSPTHLIKTRGQQVTLRCSSQSGHNTVSWYQQALGQGPQFIFQYYREEENGRGNFPPRFSGLQFPNYSSELNVNALELDDSALYLCASSFPAGLAGAPYEQYFGPGTRLTVT.

The V call is TRBV18, the J call TRBJ1-1; 9 positions agree with TRBD1. The CDR3 spans 15 residues. Germline loops: CDR1 KGHSH, CDR2 LQKENI. V lost 3 bases and J lost 3; bases outside the gene matches: 5. The CDR3 here is CASSPNRGLDTEAFF. CDR3 DNA sequence: TGTGCCAGCTCACCGAACAGGGGGCTTGACACTGAAGCTTTCTTT.

V and J are TRBV4-1 and TRBJ1-2; 10 bases line up with TRBD1. CDR1 is MGHRA, CDR2 YSYEKL, per germline. CDR3 size: 15 residues. The V gene end was trimmed by 4 bases and the J gene end by 9 bases; junction bases not matched to a gene: 11. CDR3 sequence (DNA): TGCGCCAGCAGCCCATTCCCGGGACAGGGGATTCGCTACACCTTC. Its translation is CASSPFPGQGIRYTF.